A single sample gave rise to the 17 T cell receptor beta chains below, sequenced in a study of beta chain features in type 1 diabetes (dated 2018 in TCRdb). Library creation used the immunoSEQ multiplex PCR assay. The High Capacity cDNA Reverse Transcription Kit was used to reverse transcribe all of the isolated RNA, meaning that expressed TCRB transcripts were what got sequenced. Here the immuneACCESS table is served through TCRdb, limited to in-frame sequences with V and J called. Missing clones are a known gap in these copies; in checked studies unresolved V genes cover under half, and the rest lacks a known reason. The sample includes 250,000 to 350,000 clones, with roughly an eighth observed a single time. About 0.015% of the sample lies in the top ten. The antigens for these receptors are not known. The investigation overall reported the following: A moderate but significant shortening of TCRB CDR3 length was observed in type 1 diabetes patients in all four CD4+ subsets.

Source material: naive CD4+ T cells from blood. The cell subset or site label, as the study defines it: true naive CD4+ T cells. These receptor sequences come from a man aged 25-45 years with type 1 diabetes.

This clone has a handful of counts. In DNA, the CDR3 is TGTGCCAGCAGCTTGGGCCGGTCAAATGAAAAACTGTTTTTT. Amino acids: CASSLGRSNEKLFF. The gene calls are TRBV5-4 and TRBJ1-4, with unresolved D. The length of the CDR3 is 14 residues. CDR1 and CDR2 (germline): SGHNT, YYREEE (reference sequence). The V end was cut by 0 bases, the J end by 5 bases, with 8 bases between.

A few counts support this clone. V gene TRBV4-3 combines with J gene TRBJ1-1; 9 bases line up with TRBD1. In germline, CDR1 is LGHNA, CDR2 YSLEER. With 4 bases clipped from V and 0 bases from J, the junction kept 3 bases outside the gene matches. This CDR3 has 15 amino acids. In DNA, the CDR3 is TGCGCCAGCAGCCGCGGGACAGGGATGAACACTGAAGCTTTCTTT. It is translated as CASSRGTGMNTEAFF.

J is TRBJ1-2 and V is TRBV9, with D possibly being TRBD1 (6 bases). CDR1 is SGDLS, CDR2 YYNGEE, per germline. The CDR3 spans 14 residues. The V end lost 0 bases, the J end lost 8 bases, and 14 bases lay between the germline ends. The CDR3 region has the DNA TGTGCCAGCAGCGTAGCGTCTGGGGGCAAAGGCTACACCTTC. Residues: CASSVASGGKGYTF.

This clone was counted only a few times. V usage is TRBV13 and J usage is TRBJ2-7; D unresolved. The CDR3 consists of 16 residues. Germline CDR1 is PRHDT and CDR2 is FYEKMQ (reference sequence). The V gene lost 0 bases and the J gene lost 0 bases, with 12 bases spanning the gap. The DNA for the CDR3 is TGTGCCAGCAGCTTAGGTTTTCCCGGTAGCTCCTACGAGCAGTACTTC. This codes for CASSLGFPGSSYEQYF.

This clone was seen more than once but under ten times. This chain uses TRBV7-9 with TRBJ2-2; 7 bases are shared with TRBD2. With V trimmed by 5 bases and J by 1 base, 7 bases remained unmatched. Germline CDR1 reads SEHNR; CDR2 reads FQNEAQ (reference sequence). This CDR3 region has 16 residues. In DNA form, the CDR3 reads TGTGCCAGCAGCCCTTCTAGCGGTCGGAACACCGGGGAGCTGTTTTTT. Amino acids: CASSPSSGRNTGELFF. Full variable domain (missing parts from reference TRBV7-9 and TRBJ2-2): DTGVSQNPRHKITKRGQNVTFRCDPISEHNRLYWYRQTLGQGPEFLTYFQNEAQLEKSRLLSDRFSAERPKGSFSTLEIQRTEQGDSAMYLCASSPSSGRNTGELFFGEGSRLTVL.

This clone was recorded once. The V and J genes are TRBV19 and TRBJ2-3; 10 bases match TRBD2. The germline CDR1 and CDR2 sequences are LNHDA and SQIVND (reference sequence). Trimming at V came to 3 bases and at J to 1 base, leaving 4 bases not matched to a gene. The CDR3 contains 16 residues. The CDR3 reads CASSIRTSGRTDTQYF. As DNA, the CDR3 is TGTGCCAGTAGTATTCGGACTAGCGGACGCACAGATACGCAGTATTTT.

This clone was counted only a few times. V gene TRBV10-2 combines with J gene TRBJ2-5; TRBD2 is a possible D gene (5 bases). Trimming left V 3 bases short and J 5 bases short, with 7 bases between. CDR1 is WSHSY and CDR2 is SAAADI in the germline V gene. The CDR3 has 12 amino acids. CDR3 sequence reads: CASSDGVETQYF. Here the CDR3 DNA reads TGCGCCAGCAGTGACGGGGTTGAGACCCAGTACTTC.

V and J are TRBV7-2 and TRBJ2-7, with TRBD2 matching 12 bases. Per the germline V gene, CDR1 is SGHTA and CDR2 is FQGNSA. V shed 7 bases and J 4 bases; nucleotides not matched to a gene: 8. The CDR3 runs to 15 residues. CDR3: CASKSGTSGPYEQYF. DNA of the CDR3: TGTGCCAGCAAGAGCGGGACTAGCGGGCCATACGAGCAGTACTTC.

The CDR3 sequence is CATSRDQASYEQYF. The CDR3 bases are TGTGCCACCAGCAGAGATCAAGCTAGCTACGAGCAGTACTTC. The chain couples TRBV15 to TRBJ2-7; no clear D. This CDR3 is 14 amino acids long. V lost 0 bases and J 3 bases, leaving 9 bases between the germline ends. Germline V gene data show CDR1 as LNHNV and CDR2 as YYDKDF (reference sequence).

The chain carries TRBV5-6 and TRBJ1-2; 8 nucleotides match TRBD1. The CDR3 runs 13 residues. CDR1 is SGHDT and CDR2 is YYEEEE in the germline V gene. J lost 8 bases, V lost 4 bases, and 7 bases had no gene match. The CDR3, as DNA: TGTGCCAGCAGCGTAGACAGGGGTGCAGGCTACACCTTC. Residues: CASSVDRGAGYTF.

V and J are TRBV5-1 and TRBJ1-5; tentative D call: TRBD1 (5 bases). The CDR3 sequence is 13 residues long. Germline V CDR1 and CDR2: SGHRS, YFSETQ. V lost 5 bases and J 6 bases, leaving 12 bases between the germline ends. The CDR3 bases are TGCGCCAGCAGGAATGACGACAGTCAGCCCCAGCATTTT. Translating it yields CASRNDDSQPQHF.

This chain links TRBV5-4 with TRBJ2-7; 14 nucleotides line up with TRBD2. The germline gives CDR1 SGHNT, CDR2 YYREEE (reference sequence). This CDR3 has 15 residues. The V segment lost 4 bases and the J segment 6 bases; nucleotides outside the gene matches: 6. CDR3 bases: TGTGCCAGCAGCACGGGACTAGCGGGGGCGGGCGAGCAGTACTTC. Its protein is CASSTGLAGAGEQYF.

This clone was picked up a small number of times. The V and J genes are TRBV2 and TRBJ2-1, with 12 bases fitting TRBD2. Germline V CDR1 and CDR2: SNHLY, FYNNEI. This CDR3 contains 17 residues. Trimming removed 6 bases from V and 1 base from J; junction bases left unmatched: 7. Here the CDR3 reads CASRLRLAGESYNEQFF. CDR3 DNA: TGTGCCAGCAGGCTAAGACTAGCGGGAGAATCCTACAATGAGCAGTTCTTC.

The chain combines TRBV27 with TRBJ2-7; maybe TRBD2 (5 bases). The CDR3 covers 15 residues. Trimming removed 2 bases from V and 0 bases from J, with 11 bases in between. Germline V gene sequence: CDR1 MNHEY, CDR2 SMNVEV (reference sequence). The CDR3 bases are TGTGCCAGCAGTTTAAACCAGCGGAGCTCCTACGAGCAGTACTTC. It yields the protein CASSLNQRSSYEQYF.

The chain carries TRBV28 and TRBJ2-7; D gene ambiguous. Germline V gene data show CDR1 as MDHEN and CDR2 as SYDVKM. CDR3 size: 15 residues. V was trimmed by 2 bases and J by 2 bases, leaving 13 bases between them. The CDR3 DNA is TGTGCCAGCAGTTTACCGGGTGAAACGACCTACGAGCAGTACTTC. The encoded protein is CASSLPGETTYEQYF.

There are a few counts of this clone. The chain combines TRBV7-2 with TRBJ2-3; the D is unclear. The CDR3 extends over 14 amino acids. CDR1 is SGHTA and CDR2 is FQGNSA in the germline V gene. V was trimmed by 2 bases and J by 1 base, leaving 7 bases between them. CDR3 region: CASSLIGGTDTQYF. CDR3 DNA: TGTGCCAGCAGCTTAATCGGAGGCACAGATACGCAGTATTTT.

This clone has just a few counts. The chain carries TRBV4-1 and TRBJ1-2; maybe TRBD1 (5 bases). Germline V gene lookup returns CDR1 MGHRA and CDR2 YSYEKL. Trimming shortened V by 4 bases and J by 6 bases, and 30 bases separated the two germline ends. CDR3 length equals 19 residues. The CDR3 sequence: CASSPFNTPGQGFSDGYTF. The CDR3 DNA sequence: TGCGCCAGCAGCCCCTTCAATACGCCCGGGCAGGGTTTTTCAGATGGCTACACCTTC.